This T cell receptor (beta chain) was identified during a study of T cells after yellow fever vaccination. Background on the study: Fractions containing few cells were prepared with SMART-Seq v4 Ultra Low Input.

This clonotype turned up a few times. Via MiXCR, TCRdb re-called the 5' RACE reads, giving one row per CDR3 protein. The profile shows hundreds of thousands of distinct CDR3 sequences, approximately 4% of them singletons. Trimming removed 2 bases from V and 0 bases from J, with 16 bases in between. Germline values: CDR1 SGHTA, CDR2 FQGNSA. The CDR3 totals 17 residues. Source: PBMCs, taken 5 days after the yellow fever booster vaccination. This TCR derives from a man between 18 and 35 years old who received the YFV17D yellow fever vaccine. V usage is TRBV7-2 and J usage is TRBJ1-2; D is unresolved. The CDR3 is CASSLRAGGVANYGYTF. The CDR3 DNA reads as TGTGCCAGCAGCTTAAGGGCAGGTGGGGTAGCTAACTATGGCTACACCTTC.